This TCR beta chain was obtained from a study of T cell responses to AZD1222 COVID-19 vaccine (dated by TCRdb to the early 2020s). A note on the overall study: A total of 233 trial participants underwent TCR sequencing, of whom nearly 210 received two doses of AZD1222 and some 26 received two doses of the MenACWY control vaccine. Enrollment into the trials was organized by age into subgroups of 18-55, 56-69 and 70-plus years, and those subgroups contained around 150, 28 and 57 TCR-sequenced participants, respectively. The full study reports these points: A significant rise in spike-specific TCR breadth and depth was observed after two AZD1222 doses relative to day 0 and relative to MenACWY recipients. Conclusions about previously exposed vaccinees are limited because only 5 or 6 AZD1222 recipients were SARS-CoV-2 seropositive at baseline. Because no samples from the day 14 peak response were available, repertoires could be characterized only after the peak T cell response. Reportedly, almost half of the unique spike-specific TCRs recognized epitopes lying outside the regions that are mutated in the B.1.351 and B.1.1.7 variants. CD4 TCRs associated with the vaccine covered the entire spike protein, and the dominant responses were in regions 160-218 and 743-854. Participants were mostly white British, with more females than males. The authors suggested clonal diversity may have been underestimated. In the small 56-69-year group, the increase in depth fell short of significance, most likely because of low power.

The sample's time point label, decoded: about 28 days (+/-7) after the second vaccine dose. AZD1222 recipients given second doses at about 4 weeks or at about 12 weeks were pooled, since spike-specific TCR depth and breadth were not found to differ between the two schedules. Vaccinee samples came from UK trials COV001 and COV002, including a single-blind randomized controlled phase 2/3 trial of AZD1222 (ChAdOx1 nCoV-19) in healthy adults. For TCRbeta chain sequencing, PBMC samples from trial participants were taken at day 0 and at day 28 after the second dose. The CDR3 regions of human TCRbeta chains were subjected to immunosequencing. In the source study's methods: Repertoire TCRs were checked for matches against a reference library of SARS-CoV-2-specific TCRs that had been generated using the MIRA antigen-specificity platform. Breadth was defined as the fraction of unique TCRs that were SARS-CoV-2-associated. Depth was defined as the fraction of total T cells that were SARS-CoV-2-associated. Using the MIRA data, each spike-specific TCR was assigned both to the spike region to which the TCR was reactive and to a CD4 or CD8 class. Log10-transformed breadth and depth values were compared by one-way ANOVA with Sidak's multiple comparisons tests. TCRdb's version of the immuneACCESS table is confined to in-frame rearrangements and falls short of the full clone set. An unresolved V gene accounts for under half of the shortfall where checked; the remainder is of unknown origin. From that table come the V and J calls and clone size; the DNA was used to work out D and trimming. This sample is represented by fewer than 30,000 clones; about 86% of them were singletons. Roughly 7.5% of the sample lies in the top ten.

In regard to this clone: The specificity of this receptor is unknown. No qualities accompany the bases; no much larger clone lies one base away.

V lost 4 bases and J lost 6 bases, and the count of bases not matched to a germline gene is 7. Taken from cysteine to phenylalanine, the CDR3 has 15 residues. The only DNA kept is the CDR3, 45 bases in frame from the first base. Based on the germline V gene, the CDR1 and CDR2 sequences are SGHRS and YFSETQ. The rearranged chain carries TRBV5-1 and TRBJ2-3, with 11 bases aligning to TRBD2. The sequence derives from an adult who received the AZD1222 COVID-19 vaccine. This sample comprised peripheral blood, obtained 28 days after the second AZD1222 dose. The nucleotides read TGCGCCAGCAGCCACTCACTAGCGGGAGAGGATACGCAGTATTTT. Its protein product is CASSHSLAGEDTQYF.